These 17 T cell receptor beta chains came from one sample sequenced in a study of beta chain features in type 1 diabetes. The entirety of the isolated RNA underwent reverse transcription, so expressed TCRB transcripts were sequenced. TCRdb's copy holds only in-frame clones and misses some; the assay was immunoSEQ multiplex PCR. The repertoire holds nearly 350,000 clones, with around 7.6% as singletons. Material for sequencing was central memory CD4+ T cells from blood. The receptor source for this set is a woman aged 18-29 years in good health.

A note on this clone: Other DNA sequences of this sample code for an identical CDR3. The chain is built from TRBV18 and TRBJ1-1; no clear D gene. V was cut by 2 bases and J by 1 base, with 5 bases left in between. The germline CDR1 and CDR2 sequences are KGHSH and LQKENI. The CDR3 is 13 amino acids. Here the CDR3 DNA reads TGTGCCAGCTCACCAGGCAGGAACACTGAAGCTTTCTTT. It specifies CASSPGRNTEAFF.

This clone was seen more than once but under ten times. The DNA for the CDR3 is TGTGCCAGCAGCCTAAGACAACACCCCCCAGATACGCAGTATTTT. As protein: CASSLRQHPPDTQYF. The chain couples TRBV7-2 to TRBJ2-3; D uncertain. The V gene lost 5 bases and the J gene lost 4 bases, with 16 bases spanning the gap. Germline assignment: CDR1 SGHTA and CDR2 FQGNSA. The CDR3 extends over 15 amino acids.

This clone appeared a few times. V usage is TRBV6-5 and J usage is TRBJ1-1; weak D call: TRBD1 (6 bases). CDR3 length equals 15 residues. V was clipped by 5 bases and J by 4 bases, with 17 bases between them. Germline CDR1 MNHEY, CDR2 SVGAGI. In DNA form, the CDR3 reads TGTGCCAGCAGTGGGGGGGGGCTAGGGAGCACTGAAGCTTTCTTT. Protein product: CASSGGGLGSTEAFF.

The chain combines TRBV5-1 with TRBJ2-2; D call uncertain. The ends were cut back, 4 bases at V and 7 bases at J, with 5 bases in the middle. The CDR3 runs 11 residues. Per the germline V gene, CDR1 is SGHRS and CDR2 is YFSETQ. The CDR3 here is CASSVGGELFF. The CDR3 DNA sequence: TGCGCCAGCAGCGTGGGCGGGGAGCTGTTTTTT.

The chain has TRBV14 and TRBJ1-2; D remains unclear. The V end was cut by 1 base, the J end by 6 bases, with 9 bases between. Germline CDR1 and CDR2: SGHDN and FVKESK. The CDR3 contains 13 residues. CDR3 residues: CASSQAGVDGYTF. CDR3 DNA: TGTGCCAGCAGCCAAGCGGGAGTCGATGGCTACACCTTC. Drawing the rest from reference TRBV14 and TRBJ1-2, the complete variable domain is EAGVTQFPSHSVIEKGQTVTLRCDPISGHDNLYWYRRVMGKEIKFLLHFVKESKQDESGMPNNRFLAERTGGTYSTLKVQPAELEDSGVYFCASSQAGVDGYTFGSGTRLTVV.

This clone has a count of ten or more. CDR3 sequence (DNA): TGTGCCAGCAGTTGGAAGGGTGGCACTGAAGCTTTCTTT. Translated, it gives CASSWKGGTEAFF. The rearrangement joins TRBV27 to TRBJ1-1; D gene uncertain. The CDR3 has 13 amino acids. The ends were cut back, 4 bases at V and 4 bases at J, with 10 bases in the middle. CDR1 and CDR2 from the germline V gene are MNHEY and SMNVEV (reference sequence).

This chain links TRBV14 with TRBJ2-2; TRBD2 is a possible D gene (5 bases). V lost 2 bases and J lost 0, with 7 bases in between. CDR3 size: 15 residues. CDR1 SGHDN and CDR2 FVKESK come from the germline V gene. In DNA, the CDR3 is TGTGCCAGCAGCCAACTAGCTTCGAACACCGGGGAGCTGTTTTTT. It is translated as CASSQLASNTGELFF.

On this clone: A much more abundant neighbour one base away suggests this may be a read error. This sequence joins TRBV2 and TRBJ1-1; possible D gene TRBD1, 6 bases. The CDR3 loop spans 13 amino acids. Germline CDR1 SNHLY, CDR2 FYNNEI. V was pared by 6 bases and J by 1 base, with 9 bases between. CDR3: CASRADRNTEAFF. The CDR3 DNA follows: TGTGCCAGCAGAGCGGACAGGAACACTGAAGCTTTCTTT.

The V and J genes are TRBV2 and TRBJ1-1, with D possibly matching TRBD1 (5 bases). V gave up 7 bases and J gave up 1 base, with 16 bases separating them. Germline V gene data show CDR1 as SNHLY and CDR2 as FYNNEI. The CDR3 spans 15 residues. DNA for the CDR3: TGTGCCAGCACCCAAGGCCAGGGTGGGAACACTGAAGCTTTCTTT. Translation: CASTQGQGGNTEAFF.

This clone was recorded many times. Other DNA sequences within the sample encode an identical CDR3. CDR3 bases: TGTGCCAGCGGCTACGAGCAGTACTTC. Translating gives CASGYEQYF. The chain employs TRBV28 and TRBJ2-7, with D uncertain. CDR1 MDHEN and CDR2 SYDVKM come from the germline V gene. This CDR3 has 9 amino acids. Trimming cost V 8 bases and J 3 bases, with 2 bases left between them.

Regarding this clone: A far larger clone differs by one base, so this is likely a read error. V usage is TRBV4-2 and J usage is TRBJ1-1; possibly TRBD1 for D (5 bases). V was cut by 0 bases and J by 6 bases, with 14 bases left in between. This CDR3 spans 15 amino acids. Per the germline V gene, CDR1 is LGHNA and CDR2 is YNFKEQ. The CDR3 bases are TGTGCCAGCAGCCAAGACGGGGCAGCTAGGGCTGAAGCTTTCTTT. This translates into CASSQDGAARAEAFF.

The genes are TRBV18 and TRBJ2-3; D is unclear. V was pared by 7 bases and J by 0 bases, with 17 bases between. This CDR3 is built from 16 residues. The germline CDR1 and CDR2 sequences are KGHSH and LQKENI. The CDR3 coding sequence is TGTGCCAGCTACTTGCTACCAGGAGTGAGCACAGATACGCAGTATTTT. It encodes CASYLLPGVSTDTQYF.

This clone was observed a few times. V and J are TRBV7-8 and TRBJ1-3; TRBD1 agrees at 10 bases. CDR1 is SGHVS, CDR2 FQNEAQ, per germline. The CDR3 totals 15 residues. Losses at the gene ends were 3 bases for V and 1 base for J; bases not matched to a gene: 0. CDR3 amino acids: CASSLGQGSGNTIYF. The CDR3 DNA reads as TGTGCCAGCAGCTTGGGACAGGGGTCTGGAAACACCATATATTTT.

This clone was seen ten or more times. The chain links TRBV28 to TRBJ2-5; 10 bases are a match to TRBD1. The germline V gene has CDR1 MDHEN and CDR2 SYDVKM. The V segment lost 6 bases and the J segment 9 bases; nucleotides outside the gene matches: 7. The CDR3 runs 13 residues. CDR3 nucleotide sequence: TGTGCCAGCAGGCACCGGGACAGGGGATCCCAGTACTTC. Protein: CASRHRDRGSQYF.

The chain carries TRBV6-1 and TRBJ1-5, with D unclear. The V gene's germline CDR1 is MNHNS and CDR2 SASEGT. The CDR3 totals 12 residues. Trimming cost V 9 bases and J 0 bases, with 6 bases left between them. The CDR3 sequence is CASQNSNQPQHF. CDR3 sequence (DNA): TGTGCCAGTCAAAATAGCAATCAGCCCCAGCATTTT.

This clone has only a few counts. The chain combines TRBV7-9 with TRBJ1-1, with D perhaps matching TRBD1 (6 bases). The CDR3 runs to 13 residues. V was shortened by 5 bases and J by 5 bases, with 12 bases between the two germline ends. Germline CDR1 reads SEHNR; CDR2 reads FQNEAQ (reference sequence). CDR3 coding DNA: TGTGCCAGCAGCCTCCGAACAGGGACTGAAGCTTTCTTT. Protein product: CASSLRTGTEAFF.

The chain is built from TRBV10-3 and TRBJ2-5; 10 positions match TRBD2. From germline, CDR1 is ENHRY and CDR2 SYGVKD. The CDR3 is made up of 13 amino acids. The V segment lost 10 bases and the J segment 5 bases; nucleotides outside the gene matches: 7. The CDR3 loop is CASSISGRETQYF. For the CDR3, the DNA is TGTGCCAGCAGCATTAGCGGGAGGGAGACCCAGTACTTC.